Detailed here is one T cell receptor (beta chain). Its antigen is unidentified. The source of the sample is a study of shared clonotypes between healthy human individuals. Study details: Those who served as donors were a couple of women and three men between the ages of 18 and 49.

Each sorted subset replicate got 200 ng genomic DNA, around 29,000 genomes. Some clones are missing from TCRdb's copy, which holds only in-frame ones; the method was immunoSEQ multiplex PCR. The table shows 2 million to 2.5 million clones, with more than 85% occurring only once. The CDR3 extends over 20 amino acids. CDR1 is WSHSY and CDR2 is SAAADI in the germline V gene. V gave up 6 bases and J gave up 3 bases; unmatched junction bases: 21. Overall study findings and caveats: Clonotypes not shared had lower generation probabilities than those common to all four donors.

Sequencing was carried out using naive CD4+ T cells from PBMCs. Subset meaning: CD45RA+ positively selected. This TCR derives from a man between 18 and 29 years old in good health. Some clones in this sample may be carry-over from other donors' samples. The chain uses TRBV10-2 and TRBJ2-3, with TRBD2 matching over 10 bases. CDR3 in amino acids: CASRERAAGGPSKSTDTQYF. The CDR3 nucleotides are TGCGCCAGCAGGGAGCGGGCAGCGGGAGGGCCGAGTAAGAGTACAGATACGCAGTATTTT.